This T cell receptor (beta chain) was documented in a study of T-cell reconstitution after alpha-beta-depleted transplantation in children. Broader study findings: Surviving recipient T cells and thymic progenitors underlay high day-60 TCRbeta diversity in some patients. Alpha-beta T cells about two months after transplant reportedly derived from several hundred expanded graft clones.

The CDR3 contains 14 residues. The germline gives CDR1 SGHDT, CDR2 YYEEEE. Trimming took 2 bases from V and 6 from J, leaving 12 bases between them. Unique molecular identifiers featured in how the TCRbeta library was prepared. TCRdb analysed the PCR reads with MiXCR anew, one entry per CDR3 protein. The sample shows approximately 80,000 distinct CDR3 sequences, approximately 14% of them seen only once. This clonotype has ten or more counts. No antigen is known for it. The specimen comprised PBMCs, mostly from graft donor cells, sampled 180 days after TCRalphabeta/CD19-depleted stem cell transplant. The receptor was derived from a male patient aged 2-9 years who had a stem cell transplant for acute lymphoblastic leukemia, so the T cells may come from the graft donor. The chain links TRBV5-6 to TRBJ2-1; D gene ambiguous. CDR3 sequence (DNA): TGTGCCAGCAGCTTTCCCCTAGTTTTCAATGAGCAGTTCTTC. Translated: CASSFPLVFNEQFF. The full variable domain, completed using reference TRBV5-6 and TRBJ2-1, is DAGVTQSPTHLIKTRGQQVTLRCSPKSGHDTVSWYQQALGQGPQFIFQYYEEEERQRGNFPDRFSGHQFPNYSSELNVNALLLGDSALYLCASSFPLVFNEQFFGPGTRLTVL.